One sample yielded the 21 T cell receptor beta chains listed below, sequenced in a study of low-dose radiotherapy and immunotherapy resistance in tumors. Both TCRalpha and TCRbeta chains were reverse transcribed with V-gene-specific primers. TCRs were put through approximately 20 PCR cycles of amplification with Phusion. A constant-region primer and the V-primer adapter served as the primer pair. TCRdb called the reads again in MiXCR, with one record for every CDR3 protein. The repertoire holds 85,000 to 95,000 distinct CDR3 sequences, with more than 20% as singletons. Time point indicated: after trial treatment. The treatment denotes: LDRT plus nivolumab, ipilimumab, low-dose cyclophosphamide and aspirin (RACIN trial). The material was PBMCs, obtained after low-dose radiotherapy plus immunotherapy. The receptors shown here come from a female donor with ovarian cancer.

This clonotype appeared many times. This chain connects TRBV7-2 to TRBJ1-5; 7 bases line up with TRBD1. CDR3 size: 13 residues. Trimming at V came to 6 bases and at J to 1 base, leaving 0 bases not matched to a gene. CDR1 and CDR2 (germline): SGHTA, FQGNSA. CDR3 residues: CASRGQSNQPQHF. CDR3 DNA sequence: TGTGCCAGCAGGGGACAGAGCAATCAGCCCCAGCATTTT.

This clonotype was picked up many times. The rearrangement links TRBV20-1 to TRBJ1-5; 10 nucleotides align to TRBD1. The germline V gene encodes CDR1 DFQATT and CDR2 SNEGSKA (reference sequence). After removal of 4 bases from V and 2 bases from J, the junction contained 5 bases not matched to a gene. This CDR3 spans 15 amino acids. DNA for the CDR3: TGCAGTGCTACAACTGGGACAGGGGGCAATCAGCCCCAGCATTTT. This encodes CSATTGTGGNQPQHF.

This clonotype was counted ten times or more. DNA for the CDR3: TGTGCCAGCAGCAAACTCGGAACAGGGGGGGACATTCAGTACTTC. Its translation is CASSKLGTGGDIQYF. The chain employs TRBV3-1 and TRBJ2-4; a weak D match, TRBD1 (8 bases). Germline loops: CDR1 LGHDT, CDR2 YNNKEL (reference sequence). Deletions cut 5 bases from V and 8 bases from J, with 19 bases between. The CDR3 covers 15 residues.

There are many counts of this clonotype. This chain's CDR3 is CSARRGTVNQPQHF. In nucleotides, the CDR3 is TGCAGTGCTAGGAGAGGGACGGTTAATCAGCCCCAGCATTTT. This sequence joins TRBV20-1 and TRBJ1-5; D possibly corresponds to TRBD1 (5 bases). Deletions cut 3 bases from V and 4 bases from J, with 13 bases between. From germline, CDR1 is DFQATT and CDR2 SNEGSKA (reference sequence). CDR3 length: 14 residues.

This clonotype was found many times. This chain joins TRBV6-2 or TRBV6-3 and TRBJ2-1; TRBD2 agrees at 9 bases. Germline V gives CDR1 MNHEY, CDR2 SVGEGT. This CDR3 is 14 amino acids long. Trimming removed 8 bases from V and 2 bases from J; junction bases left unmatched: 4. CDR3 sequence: CASGRLAAYNEQFF. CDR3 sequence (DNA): TGTGCCAGCGGCCGACTAGCGGCCTACAATGAGCAGTTCTTC.

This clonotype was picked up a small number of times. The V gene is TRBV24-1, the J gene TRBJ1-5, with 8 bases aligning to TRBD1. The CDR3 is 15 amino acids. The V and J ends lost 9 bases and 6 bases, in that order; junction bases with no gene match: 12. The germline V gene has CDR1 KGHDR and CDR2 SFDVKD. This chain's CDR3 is CATSQGATFGQPQHF. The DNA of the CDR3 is TGTGCCACCTCTCAGGGGGCTACGTTCGGTCAGCCCCAGCATTTT.

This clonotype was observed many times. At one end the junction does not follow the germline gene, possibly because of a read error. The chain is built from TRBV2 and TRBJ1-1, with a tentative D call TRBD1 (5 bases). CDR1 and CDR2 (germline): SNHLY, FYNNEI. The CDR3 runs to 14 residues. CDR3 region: CASSVGPMNTEAFF. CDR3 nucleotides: TGCGCCAGCAGCGTGGGACCAATGAACACTGAAGCTTTCTTT.

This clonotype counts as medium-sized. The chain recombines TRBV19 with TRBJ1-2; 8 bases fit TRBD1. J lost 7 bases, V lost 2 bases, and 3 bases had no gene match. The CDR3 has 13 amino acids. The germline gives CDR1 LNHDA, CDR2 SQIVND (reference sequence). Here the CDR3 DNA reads TGTGCCAGTAGTATACAGGGGGCGCTTGGCTACACCTTC. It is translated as CASSIQGALGYTF.

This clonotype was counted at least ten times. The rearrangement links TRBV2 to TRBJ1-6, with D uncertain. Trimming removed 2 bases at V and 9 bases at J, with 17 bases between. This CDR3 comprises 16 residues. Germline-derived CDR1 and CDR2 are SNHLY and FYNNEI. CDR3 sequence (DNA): TGTGCCAGCAGTGAAAGGCAAGGGTGGATCGGTTCACCCCTCCACTTT. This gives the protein CASSERQGWIGSPLHF.

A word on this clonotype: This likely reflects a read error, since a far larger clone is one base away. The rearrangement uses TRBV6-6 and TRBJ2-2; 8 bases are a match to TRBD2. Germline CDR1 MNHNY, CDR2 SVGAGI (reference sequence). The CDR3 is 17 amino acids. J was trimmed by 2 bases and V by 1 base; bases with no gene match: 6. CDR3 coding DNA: TGTGCCAGCAGTTACTTTGCGGGGGGCCACAACACCGGGGAGCTGTTTTTT. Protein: CASSYFAGGHNTGELFF.

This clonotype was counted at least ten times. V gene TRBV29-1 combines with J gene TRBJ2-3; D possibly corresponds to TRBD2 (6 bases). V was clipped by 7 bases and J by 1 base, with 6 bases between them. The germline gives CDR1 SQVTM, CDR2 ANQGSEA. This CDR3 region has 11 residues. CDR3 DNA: TGCAGCGAGCGGGGCACAGATACGCAGTATTTT. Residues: CSERGTDTQYF.

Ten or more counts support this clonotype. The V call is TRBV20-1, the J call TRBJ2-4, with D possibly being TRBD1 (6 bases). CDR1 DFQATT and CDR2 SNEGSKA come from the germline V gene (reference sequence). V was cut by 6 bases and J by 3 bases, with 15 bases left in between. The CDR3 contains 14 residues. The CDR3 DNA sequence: TGCAGTGCCGAGGCAGGGGACAACAAAAACATTCAGTACTTC. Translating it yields CSAEAGDNKNIQYF.

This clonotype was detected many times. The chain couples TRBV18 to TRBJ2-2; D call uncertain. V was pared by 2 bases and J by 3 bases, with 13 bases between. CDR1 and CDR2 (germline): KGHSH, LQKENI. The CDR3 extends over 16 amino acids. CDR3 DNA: TGTGCCAGCTCACCAAGACCCTGGGGTTACACCGGGGAGCTGTTTTTT. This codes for CASSPRPWGYTGELFF.

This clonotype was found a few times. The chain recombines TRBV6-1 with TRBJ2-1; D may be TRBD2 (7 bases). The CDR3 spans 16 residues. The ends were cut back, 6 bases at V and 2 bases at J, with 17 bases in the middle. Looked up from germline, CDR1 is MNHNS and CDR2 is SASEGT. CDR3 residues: CASRLGAGAPYNEQFF. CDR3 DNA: TGTGCCAGCAGGTTGGGGGCGGGAGCACCCTACAATGAGCAGTTCTTC.

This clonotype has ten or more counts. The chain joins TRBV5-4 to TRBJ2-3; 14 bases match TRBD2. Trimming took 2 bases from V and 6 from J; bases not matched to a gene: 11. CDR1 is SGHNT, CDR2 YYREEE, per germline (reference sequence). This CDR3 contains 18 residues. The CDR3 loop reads CASSFPQTSGGAPDTQYF. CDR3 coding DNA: TGTGCCAGCAGCTTTCCGCAGACTAGCGGGGGGGCACCTGATACGCAGTATTTT.

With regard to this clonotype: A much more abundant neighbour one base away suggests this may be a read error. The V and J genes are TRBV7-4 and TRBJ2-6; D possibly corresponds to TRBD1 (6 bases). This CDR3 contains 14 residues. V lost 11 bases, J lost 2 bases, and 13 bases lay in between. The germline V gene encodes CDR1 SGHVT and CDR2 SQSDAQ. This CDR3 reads CALQGGAGANVLTF. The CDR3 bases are TGTGCCTTACAGGGTGGAGCTGGGGCCAACGTCCTGACTTTC. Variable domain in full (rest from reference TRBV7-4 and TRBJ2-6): GAGVSQSPRYKVAKRGRDVALRCDSISGHVTLYWYRQTLGQGSEVLTYSQSDAQRDKSGRPSGRFSAERPERSVSTLKIQRTEQGDSAVYLCALQGGAGANVLTFGAGSRLTVL.

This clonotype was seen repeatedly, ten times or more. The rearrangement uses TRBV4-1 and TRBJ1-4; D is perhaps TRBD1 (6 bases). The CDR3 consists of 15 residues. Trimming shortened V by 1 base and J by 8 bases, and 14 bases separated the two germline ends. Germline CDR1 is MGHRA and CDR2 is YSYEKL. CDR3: CASSQVRGVGEKLFF. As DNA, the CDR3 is TGCGCCAGCAGCCAAGTGAGGGGGGTAGGGGAAAAACTGTTTTTT.

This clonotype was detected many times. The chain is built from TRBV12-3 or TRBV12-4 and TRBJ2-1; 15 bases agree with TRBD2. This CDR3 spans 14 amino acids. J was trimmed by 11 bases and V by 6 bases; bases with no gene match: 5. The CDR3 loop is CASSRTSGRAQQFF. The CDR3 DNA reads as TGTGCCAGCAGCCGGACTAGCGGGAGGGCCCAGCAGTTCTTC.

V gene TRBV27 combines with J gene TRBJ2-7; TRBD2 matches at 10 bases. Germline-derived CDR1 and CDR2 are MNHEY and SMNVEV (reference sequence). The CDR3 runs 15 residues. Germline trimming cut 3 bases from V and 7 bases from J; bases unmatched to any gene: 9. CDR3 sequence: CASSFLAGVTGEQYF. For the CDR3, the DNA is TGTGCCAGCAGTTTTCTAGCGGGGGTCACCGGGGAGCAGTACTTC.

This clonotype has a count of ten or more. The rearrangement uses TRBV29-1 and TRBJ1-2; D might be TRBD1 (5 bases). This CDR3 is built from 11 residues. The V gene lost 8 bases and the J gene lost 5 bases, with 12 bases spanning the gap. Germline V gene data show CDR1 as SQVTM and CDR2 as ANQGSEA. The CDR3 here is CSIQEDYGYTF. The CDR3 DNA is TGCAGCATACAGGAGGATTATGGCTACACCTTC.

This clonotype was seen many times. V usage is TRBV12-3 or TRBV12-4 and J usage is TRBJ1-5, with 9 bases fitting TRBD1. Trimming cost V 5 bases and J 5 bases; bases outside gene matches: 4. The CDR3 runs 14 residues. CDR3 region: CASSNRGPDQPQHF. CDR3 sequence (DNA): TGTGCCAGCAGTAACAGGGGGCCGGATCAGCCCCAGCATTTT.